Each of the 17 T cell receptor beta chains below was sequenced from the same sample in a study of TIL therapy for anti-PD-1-resistant metastatic lung cancer. Sequencing used immunoSEQ v3. Repertoires were generated with immunoSEQ multiplex PCR, while TCRdb's copy carries only in-frame clones and drops some. The sample lists just under 60,000 clones, roughly 69% occurring once. Time point denoted: pre-treatment sample, taken before nivolumab and TIL therapy. The specimen comprised blood, sampled at baseline. The receptor set was obtained from a person aged 25 to 85 with non-small cell lung cancer.

The chain combines TRBV11-2 with TRBJ2-1; D not certain. The CDR3 is 15 amino acids. Trimming took off 2 bases at V and 2 bases at J, with 10 bases between the two ends. Germline CDR1 and CDR2: SGHAT and FQNNGV. This chain's CDR3 is CASSLRLGTYNEQFF. The CDR3 DNA sequence: TGTGCCAGCAGCTTAAGGTTAGGAACCTACAATGAGCAGTTCTTC.

The chain has TRBV6-5 and TRBJ1-2; TRBD1 aligns across 7 bases. In germline, CDR1 is MNHEY, CDR2 SVGAGI. Trimming took 6 bases from V and 3 from J; bases not matched to a gene: 10. CDR3 size: 15 residues. The CDR3 region has the DNA TGTGCCAGCAGCCCTTATAGGACAGGTGACTATGGCTACACCTTC. This translates into CASSPYRTGDYGYTF.

This chain joins TRBV2 and TRBJ1-5, with no clear D. CDR3 length equals 14 residues. Germline CDR1 is SNHLY and CDR2 is FYNNEI. V lost 4 bases, J lost 9 bases, and 16 bases lay in between. In DNA form, the CDR3 reads TGTGCCAGCAGTGTCCGACGGAGCCACGGGCCCCAGCATTTT. Translation gives CASSVRRSHGPQHF.

The CDR3 DNA is TGTGCCAGCAGTGAAATCCAGGGGTCCAATTCACCCCTCCACTTT. Protein: CASSEIQGSNSPLHF. The chain links TRBV6-1 to TRBJ1-6; perhaps TRBD1 as D (6 bases). This CDR3 comprises 15 residues. The V gene's germline CDR1 is MNHNS and CDR2 SASEGT. Deletions cut 2 bases from V and 7 bases from J, with 12 bases between.

This clone was observed a few times. The rearrangement joins TRBV6-5 to TRBJ1-1; D unclear. The CDR3 covers 14 residues. CDR1 and CDR2 (germline): MNHEY, SVGAGI. The germline V and J ends were trimmed by 5 bases and 1 base, with 11 bases remaining between them. CDR3 loop: CASSLLHQNTEAFF. The CDR3 DNA reads as TGTGCCAGCAGTCTCCTTCACCAGAACACTGAAGCTTTCTTT.

This clone showed up just a few times. The chain carries TRBV19 and TRBJ1-6; D might be TRBD1 (6 bases). This CDR3 region has 14 residues. The germline gives CDR1 LNHDA, CDR2 SQIVND (reference sequence). Trimming took 8 bases from V and 9 from J, leaving 17 bases between them. CDR3 protein: CASARGVRGSPLHF. For the CDR3, the DNA is TGTGCCAGTGCGAGGGGGGTCAGAGGTTCACCCCTCCACTTT. The full variable domain, in which reference TRBV19 and TRBJ1-6 provide the parts outside the CDR3, is DGGITQSPKYLFRKEGQNVTLSCEQNLNHDAMYWYRQDPGQGLRLIYYSQIVNDFQKGDIAEGYSVSREKKESFPLTVTSAQKNPTAFYLCASARGVRGSPLHFGNGTRLTVT.

The table lists this clone with a count of one. The CDR3 sequence is CASSLGFGETQYF. CDR3 nucleotides: TGCGCCAGCAGCTTGGGTTTTGGGGAGACCCAGTACTTC. The chain links TRBV5-1 to TRBJ2-5; D unresolved. Germline CDR1 is SGHRS and CDR2 is YFSETQ. V shed 0 bases and J shed 5 bases, with 8 bases lying between them. This CDR3 is 13 amino acids long.

This clone was counted once. V is TRBV11-3 and J is TRBJ2-1; D is perhaps TRBD2 (7 bases). Germline CDR1 SGHNT, CDR2 YENEEA. The CDR3 has 13 residues. The ends were cut back, 5 bases at V and 10 bases at J, with 15 bases in the middle. Here the CDR3 DNA reads TGTGCCAGCAGCGCCGGGGGGCTCCGGGAGCAGTTCTTC. Encoded protein: CASSAGGLREQFF.

The table lists this clone with a few counts. The chain joins TRBV23-1 to TRBJ2-1; D perhaps matches TRBD2 (5 bases). TRBV23-1 carries the ORF label, with uncertain function. V shed 2 bases and J shed 5 bases, with 16 bases lying between them. This CDR3 comprises 16 residues. The CDR3, as DNA: TGCGCCAGCAGTCAAGGGCATACGGACTGTAACAATGAGCAGTTCTTC. Protein: CASSQGHTDCNNEQFF.

The V and J genes are TRBV5-1 and TRBJ1-2, with D unclear. With 4 bases removed from V and 6 bases from J, the gap between germline ends came to 10 bases. This CDR3 has 12 residues. Per the germline V gene, CDR1 is SGHRS and CDR2 is YFSETQ. The CDR3 loop reads CASSPGRDGYTF. CDR3 DNA sequence: TGCGCCAGCAGCCCGGGGAGGGATGGCTACACCTTC.

This chain links TRBV5-4 with TRBJ2-7, with D tentatively TRBD2 (5 bases). The ends were cut back, 0 bases at V and 3 bases at J, with 16 bases in the middle. The CDR3 has 16 amino acids. The germline gives CDR1 SGHNT, CDR2 YYREEE (reference sequence). The CDR3 DNA reads TGTGCCAGCAGCTTGGGACTAACCCAACCAGACTACGAGCAGTACTTC. This codes for CASSLGLTQPDYEQYF.

This clone came up many times. The chain uses TRBV4-1 and TRBJ2-7, with TRBD1 matching 10 bases. The CDR3 loop spans 16 amino acids. J lost 3 bases, V lost 1 base, and 6 bases had no gene match. The V gene's germline CDR1 is MGHRA and CDR2 YSYEKL. CDR3 residues: CASSQVGQGEFYEQYF. As DNA, the CDR3 is TGCGCCAGCAGCCAAGTAGGACAGGGGGAATTCTACGAGCAGTACTTC.

The V gene is TRBV7-8, the J gene TRBJ2-1; D is possibly TRBD1 (6 bases). Germline CDR1 SGHVS, CDR2 FQNEAQ. The germline V and J ends were trimmed by 6 bases and 5 bases, with 17 bases remaining between them. This CDR3 has 15 amino acids. In DNA form, the CDR3 reads TGTGCCAGCAGACTTAGGGGGTCAGGGAACAATGAGCAGTTCTTC. Protein: CASRLRGSGNNEQFF.

This clone was found once. The J gene is TRBJ1-6, the V gene TRBV18; maybe TRBD1 (5 bases). The germline gives CDR1 KGHSH, CDR2 LQKENI. This CDR3 spans 15 amino acids. The V gene lost 3 bases and the J gene lost 6 bases, with 12 bases spanning the gap. CDR3 in amino acids: CASSPGQLLNSPLHF. DNA of the CDR3: TGTGCCAGCTCACCTGGACAATTACTTAATTCACCCCTCCACTTT.

The gene calls are TRBV5-4 and TRBJ1-2, with D perhaps matching TRBD1 (5 bases). The V and J ends lost 1 base and 6 bases respectively, with 16 bases between them. The germline V gene encodes CDR1 SGHNT and CDR2 YYREEE (reference sequence). This CDR3 region has 15 residues. DNA of the CDR3: TGTGCCAGCAGCTTGAGCGTCGGGGGAAACCATGGCTACACCTTC. It specifies CASSLSVGGNHGYTF. The full variable domain, with the rest looked up from reference TRBV5-4 and TRBJ1-2, is ETGVTQSPTHLIKTRGQQVTLRCSSQSGHNTVSWYQQALGQGPQFIFQYYREEENGRGNFPPRFSGLQFPNYSSELNVNALELDDSALYLCASSLSVGGNHGYTFGSGTRLTVV.

The chain has TRBV9 and TRBJ2-1; the match to TRBD2 covers 11 bases. Unmatched junction bases numbered 6, after V lost 0 bases and J lost 7 bases. This CDR3 has 16 residues. Germline assignment: CDR1 SGDLS and CDR2 YYNGEE. CDR3: CASSVATRTSGNEQFF. The DNA for the CDR3 is TGTGCCAGCAGCGTAGCTACGAGGACTAGCGGGAATGAGCAGTTCTTC.

DNA for the CDR3: TGCGCCAGCAGCCAAGGAGGGGGGCACTGGGGCACTGAAGCTTTCTTT. Translated, it gives CASSQGGGHWGTEAFF. J is TRBJ1-1 and V is TRBV4-1, with TRBD1 as a possible D gene (6 bases). V was pared by 1 base and J by 4 bases, with 16 bases between. The CDR3 has 16 residues. In germline, CDR1 is MGHRA, CDR2 YSYEKL.